This T cell receptor (beta chain) was sequenced in a study of blood T cell repertoires in COVID-19. At the level of the study: COVID-19 samples collected from the United States, Italy and Spain covered acute and convalescent phases. Sources were T cells, B-cell-depleted T cells, or PBMCs; the material itself was cDNA or gDNA.

In the original workflow: Reference gene primers were amplified, and this amplification served to estimate nucleated cell counts. Repertoires were generated with immunoSEQ multiplex PCR, while TCRdb's copy carries only in-frame clones and drops some. V, J and clone size derive from that table, while D and trimming were established from the DNA sequence. The data hold 110,000 to 150,000 clones, with 80% observed a single time. This clone appeared once. This CDR3 has 15 amino acids. Germline V gene lookup returns CDR1 GTSNPN and CDR2 SVGIG (reference sequence). J gave up 4 bases and V 5 bases, and 12 bases lay outside the gene matches.

This chain connects TRBV30 to TRBJ2-3, with 7 bases aligning to TRBD2. The sequence was obtained from an older man who had recovered from COVID-19. The source material was peripheral blood. The CDR3 coding sequence is TGTGCCTGGGATTTGCGGGCGGGAGCTGCAGATACGCAGTATTTT. It is translated as CAWDLRAGAADTQYF. Full variable domain (outside the CDR3, taken from reference TRBV30 and TRBJ2-3): SQTIHQWPATLVQPVGSPLSLECTVEGTSNPNLYWYRQAAGRGLQLLFYSVGIGQISSEVPQNLSASRPQDRQFILSSKKLLLSDSGFYLCAWDLRAGAADTQYFGPGTRLTVL.